This is a list of T cell receptor beta chains from one sample in a study of T cells in Graves' hyperthyroidism and ophthalmopathy. TCRdb independently ran MiXCR on the multiplex PCR reads; one entry per CDR3 protein. The data contain 450,000 to 600,000 distinct CDR3 sequences, 15% to 20% of them singletons. Source material: blood. The receptors stem from a man aged 40-49 years with Graves' ophthalmopathy. CDR3s include the opening cysteine and the closing phenylalanine or tryptophan. A D gene is named only where the DNA matches it firmly. Part of the rows lack a size; the others show once, few, many or a class for expanded clones.

j_call d_call v_call clone_size cdr3_length cdr3_nt cdr3_aa
TRBJ1-6 - TRBV5-5 - 14 TGTGCCAGCAGCTTGAGAGGGGAGAACTCACCCCTCCACTTT CASSLRGENSPLHF
TRBJ2-2 - TRBV2 many 15 TGTGCCAGCAATGGGATACTAGAGAACACCGGGGAGCTGTTTTTT CASNGILENTGELFF
TRBJ2-1 TRBD2 TRBV7-2 - 15 TGTGCCAGCAGCCTGGGACTAGGACGAATCAATGAGCAGTTCTTC CASSLGLGRINEQFF
TRBJ1-1 TRBD1 TRBV12-3/TRBV12-4 few 17 TGTGCCAGCAGTTTATCCCTGGCCAGGGGGCGGAACACTGAAGCTTTCTTT CASSLSLARGRNTEAFF
TRBJ2-7 TRBD1 TRBV5-1 - 16 TGCGCCAGCAGCAAAAGAGGGGGCTCCAGCTCCTACGAGCAGTACTTC CASSKRGGSSSYEQYF
TRBJ1-2 TRBD1 TRBV24-1 - 14 TGTGCCACCAGTGAAACAGGGGGCAACTATGGCTACACCTTC CATSETGGNYGYTF
TRBJ1-1 TRBD1 TRBV19 - 15 TGTGCCAGTAGTAACAGGGGCCTGATGAACACTGAAGCTTTCTTT CASSNRGLMNTEAFF
TRBJ1-2 - TRBV12-3/TRBV12-4 - 13 TGTGCCAGCAGTTTAAAGGCGGATGGTGGCTACACCTTC CASSLKADGGYTF
TRBJ1-4 TRBD1 TRBV28 - 12 TGTGCCAGCAGACAAGACAGGGGAAAACTGTTTTTT CASRQDRGKLFF
TRBJ2-2 - TRBV6-1 - 13 TGTGCCAGTCACACAACGAACACCGGGGAGCTGTTTTTT CASHTTNTGELFF